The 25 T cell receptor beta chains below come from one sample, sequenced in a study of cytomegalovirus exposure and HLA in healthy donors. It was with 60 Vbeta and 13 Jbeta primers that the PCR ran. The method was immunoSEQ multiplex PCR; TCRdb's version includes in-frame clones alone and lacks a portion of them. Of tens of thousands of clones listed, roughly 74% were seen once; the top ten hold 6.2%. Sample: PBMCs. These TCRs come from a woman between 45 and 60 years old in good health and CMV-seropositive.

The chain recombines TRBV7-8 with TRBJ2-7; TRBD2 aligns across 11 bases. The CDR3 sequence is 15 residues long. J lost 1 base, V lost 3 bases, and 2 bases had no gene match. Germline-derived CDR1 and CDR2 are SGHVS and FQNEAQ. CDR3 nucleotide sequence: TGTGCCAGCAGCTTGGGACTAGCGGTTTCCTACGAGCAGTACTTC. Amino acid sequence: CASSLGLAVSYEQYF.

CDR3: CASSEEGEFTEAFF. DNA for the CDR3: TGTGCCAGCAGTGAAGAAGGGGAATTCACTGAAGCTTTCTTT. The gene calls are TRBV6-1 and TRBJ1-1; TRBD1 is a possible D gene (5 bases). Germline V gives CDR1 MNHNS, CDR2 SASEGT. Trimming shortened V by 1 base and J by 4 bases, and 10 bases separated the two germline ends. The CDR3 totals 14 residues.

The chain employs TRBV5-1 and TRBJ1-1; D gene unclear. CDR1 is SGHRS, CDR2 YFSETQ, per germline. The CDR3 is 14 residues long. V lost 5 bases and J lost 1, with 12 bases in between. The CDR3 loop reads CASSVQPGNTEAFF. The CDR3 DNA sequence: TGCGCCAGCAGTGTCCAGCCAGGGAACACTGAAGCTTTCTTT.

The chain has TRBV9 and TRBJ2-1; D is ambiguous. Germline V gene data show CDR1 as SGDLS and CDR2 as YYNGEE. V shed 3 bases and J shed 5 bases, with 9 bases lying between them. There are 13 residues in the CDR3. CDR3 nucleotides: TGTGCCAGCAGCGGGGCCTATAACAATGAGCAGTTCTTC. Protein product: CASSGAYNNEQFF.

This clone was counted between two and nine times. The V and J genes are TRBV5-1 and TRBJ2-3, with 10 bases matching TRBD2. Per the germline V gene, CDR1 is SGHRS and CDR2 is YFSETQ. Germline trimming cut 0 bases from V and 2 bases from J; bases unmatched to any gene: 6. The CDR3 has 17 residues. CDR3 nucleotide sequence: TGCGCCAGCAGCTTGGTGCCAGCGGGAGGGCCCACAGATACGCAGTATTTT. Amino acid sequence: CASSLVPAGGPTDTQYF.

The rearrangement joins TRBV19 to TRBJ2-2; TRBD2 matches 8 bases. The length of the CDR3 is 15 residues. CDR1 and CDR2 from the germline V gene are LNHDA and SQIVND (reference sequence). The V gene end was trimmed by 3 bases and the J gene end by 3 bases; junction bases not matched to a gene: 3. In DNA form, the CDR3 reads TGTGCCAGTAGTATGTTACTAGCGGACACCGGGGAGCTGTTTTTT. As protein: CASSMLLADTGELFF.

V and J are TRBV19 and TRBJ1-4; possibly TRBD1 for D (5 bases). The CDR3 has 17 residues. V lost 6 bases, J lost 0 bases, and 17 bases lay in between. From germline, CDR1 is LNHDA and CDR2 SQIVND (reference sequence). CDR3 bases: TGTGCCAGTAGCCCCCTCACCCCGACAGCAACTAATGAAAAACTGTTTTTT. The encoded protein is CASSPLTPTATNEKLFF.

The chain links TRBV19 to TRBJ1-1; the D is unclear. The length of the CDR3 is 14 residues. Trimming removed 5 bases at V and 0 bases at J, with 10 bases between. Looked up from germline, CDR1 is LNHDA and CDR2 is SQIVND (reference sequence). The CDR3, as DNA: TGTGCCAGTAGTGGGTCTAGCGTGAACACTGAAGCTTTCTTT. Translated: CASSGSSVNTEAFF.

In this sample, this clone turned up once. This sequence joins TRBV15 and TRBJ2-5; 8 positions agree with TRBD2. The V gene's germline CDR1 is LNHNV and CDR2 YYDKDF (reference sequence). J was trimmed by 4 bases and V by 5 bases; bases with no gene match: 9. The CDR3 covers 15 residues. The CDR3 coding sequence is TGTGCCACCAGCCCCATGGCGGGAGGAGGAGAGACCCAGTACTTC. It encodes CATSPMAGGGETQYF.

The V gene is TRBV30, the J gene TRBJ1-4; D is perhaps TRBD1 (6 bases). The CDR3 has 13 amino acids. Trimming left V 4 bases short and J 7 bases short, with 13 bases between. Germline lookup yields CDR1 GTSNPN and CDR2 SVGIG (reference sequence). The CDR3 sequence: CAWNRVGGEKLFF. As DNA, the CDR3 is TGTGCCTGGAACAGGGTCGGCGGTGAAAAACTGTTTTTT.

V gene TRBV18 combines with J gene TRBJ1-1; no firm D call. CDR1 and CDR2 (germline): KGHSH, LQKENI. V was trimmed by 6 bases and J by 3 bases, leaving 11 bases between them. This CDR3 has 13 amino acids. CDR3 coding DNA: TGTGCCAGCTCGCTATCTGCCGACACTGAAGCTTTCTTT. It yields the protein CASSLSADTEAFF.

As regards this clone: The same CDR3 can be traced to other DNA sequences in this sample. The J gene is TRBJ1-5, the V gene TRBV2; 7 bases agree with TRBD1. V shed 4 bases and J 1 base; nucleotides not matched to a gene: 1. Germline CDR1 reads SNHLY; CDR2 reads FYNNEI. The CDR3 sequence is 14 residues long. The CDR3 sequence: CASSGQGSNQPQHF. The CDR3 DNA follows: TGTGCCAGCAGTGGACAGGGAAGCAATCAGCCCCAGCATTTT.

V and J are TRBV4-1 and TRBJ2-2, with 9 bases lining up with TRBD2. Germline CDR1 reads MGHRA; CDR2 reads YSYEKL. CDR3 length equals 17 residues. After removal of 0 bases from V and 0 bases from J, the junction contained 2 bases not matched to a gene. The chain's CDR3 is CASSQDASGANTGELFF. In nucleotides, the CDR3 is TGCGCCAGCAGCCAAGATGCTAGCGGGGCGAACACCGGGGAGCTGTTTTTT.

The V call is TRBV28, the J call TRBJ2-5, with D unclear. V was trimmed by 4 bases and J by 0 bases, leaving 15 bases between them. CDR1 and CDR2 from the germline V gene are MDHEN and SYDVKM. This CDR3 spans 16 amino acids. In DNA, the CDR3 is TGTGCCAGCAGTTCCTCAACACACCCGAACCAAGAGACCCAGTACTTC. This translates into CASSSSTHPNQETQYF. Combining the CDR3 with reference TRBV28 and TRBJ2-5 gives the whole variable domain DVKVTQSSRYLVKRTGEKVFLECVQDMDHENMFWYRQDPGLGLRLIYFSYDVKMKEKGDIPEGYSVSREKKERFSLILESASTNQTSMYLCASSSSTHPNQETQYFGPGTRLLVL.

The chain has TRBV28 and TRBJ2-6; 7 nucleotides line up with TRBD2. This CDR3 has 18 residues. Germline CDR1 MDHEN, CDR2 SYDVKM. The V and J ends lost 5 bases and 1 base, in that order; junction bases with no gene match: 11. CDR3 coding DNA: TGTGCCAGCAGTCCTATCGGGAGGTTGGATTCTGGGGCCAACGTCCTGACTTTC. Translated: CASSPIGRLDSGANVLTF.

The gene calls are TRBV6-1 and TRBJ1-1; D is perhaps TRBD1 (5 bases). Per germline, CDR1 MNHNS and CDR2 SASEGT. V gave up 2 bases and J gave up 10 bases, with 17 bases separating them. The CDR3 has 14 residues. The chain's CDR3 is CASSESQGPSAAFF. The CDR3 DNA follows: TGTGCCAGCAGTGAATCTCAGGGTCCCTCGGCAGCTTTCTTT.

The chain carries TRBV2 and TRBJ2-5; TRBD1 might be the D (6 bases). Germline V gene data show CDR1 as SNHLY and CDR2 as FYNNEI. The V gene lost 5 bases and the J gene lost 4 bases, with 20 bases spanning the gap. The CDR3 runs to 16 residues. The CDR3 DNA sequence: TGTGCCAGCAGTAAAGGGACACATAACGCCAGAGAGACCCAGTACTTC. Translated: CASSKGTHNARETQYF.

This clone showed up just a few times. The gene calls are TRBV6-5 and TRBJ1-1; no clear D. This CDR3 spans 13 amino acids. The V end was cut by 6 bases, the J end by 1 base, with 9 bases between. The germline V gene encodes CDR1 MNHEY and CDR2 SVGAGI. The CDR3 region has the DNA TGTGCCAGCAGCTATGAACCGAACACTGAAGCTTTCTTT. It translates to CASSYEPNTEAFF.

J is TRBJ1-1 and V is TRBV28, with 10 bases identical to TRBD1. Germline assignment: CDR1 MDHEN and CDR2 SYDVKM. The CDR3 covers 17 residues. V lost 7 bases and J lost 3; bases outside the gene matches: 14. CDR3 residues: CASTQIETGGLYTEAFF. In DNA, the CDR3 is TGTGCCAGCACCCAAATTGAGACAGGGGGCCTGTACACTGAAGCTTTCTTT.

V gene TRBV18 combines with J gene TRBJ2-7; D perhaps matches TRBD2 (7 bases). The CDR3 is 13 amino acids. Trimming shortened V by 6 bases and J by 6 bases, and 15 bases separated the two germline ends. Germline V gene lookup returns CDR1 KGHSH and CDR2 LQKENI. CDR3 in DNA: TGTGCCAGCTCGCCCACGGGGGGCAGCGAGCAGTACTTC. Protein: CASSPTGGSEQYF. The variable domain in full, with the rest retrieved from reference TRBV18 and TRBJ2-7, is NAGVMQNPRHLVRRRGQEARLRCSPMKGHSHVYWYRQLPEEGLKFMVYLQKENIIDESGMPKERFSAEFPKEGPSILRIQQVVRGDSAAYFCASSPTGGSEQYFGPGTRLTVT.

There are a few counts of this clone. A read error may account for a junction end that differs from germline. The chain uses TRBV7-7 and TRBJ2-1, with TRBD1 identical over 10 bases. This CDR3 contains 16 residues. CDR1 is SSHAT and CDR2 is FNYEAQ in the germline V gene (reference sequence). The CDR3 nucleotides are TGTGCTAGCAGCTTAGCCGGGACAGGGGTATACAATGAGCAGTTCTTC. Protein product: CASSLAGTGVYNEQFF.

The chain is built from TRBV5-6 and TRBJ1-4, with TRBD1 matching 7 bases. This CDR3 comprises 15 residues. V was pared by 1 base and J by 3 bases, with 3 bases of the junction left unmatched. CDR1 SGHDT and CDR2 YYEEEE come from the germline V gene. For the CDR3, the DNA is TGTGCCAGCAGCTTGCCAGGGGGTCCTAATGAAAAACTGTTTTTT. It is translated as CASSLPGGPNEKLFF.

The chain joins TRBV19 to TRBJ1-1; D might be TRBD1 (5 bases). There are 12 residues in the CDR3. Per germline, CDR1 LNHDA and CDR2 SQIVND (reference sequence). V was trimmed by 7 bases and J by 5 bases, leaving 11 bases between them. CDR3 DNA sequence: TGTGCCAGTAAAACAGGACAAACTGAAGCTTTCTTT. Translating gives CASKTGQTEAFF.

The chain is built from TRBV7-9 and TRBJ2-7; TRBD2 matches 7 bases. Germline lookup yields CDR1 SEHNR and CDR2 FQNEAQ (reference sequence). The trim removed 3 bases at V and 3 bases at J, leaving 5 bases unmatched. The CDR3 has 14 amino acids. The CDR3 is CASSFRSGGYEQYF. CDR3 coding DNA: TGTGCCAGCAGCTTCCGGTCGGGAGGCTACGAGCAGTACTTC. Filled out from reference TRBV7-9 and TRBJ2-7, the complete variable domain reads DTGVSQNPRHKITKRGQNVTFRCDPISEHNRLYWYRQTLGQGPEFLTYFQNEAQLEKSRLLSDRFSAERPKGSFSTLEIQRTEQGDSAMYLCASSFRSGGYEQYFGPGTRLTVT.

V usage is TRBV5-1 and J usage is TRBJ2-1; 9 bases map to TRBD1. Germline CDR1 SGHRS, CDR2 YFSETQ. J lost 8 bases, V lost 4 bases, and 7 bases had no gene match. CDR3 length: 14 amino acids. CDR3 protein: CASSPGQGGDEQFF. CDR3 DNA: TGCGCCAGCAGCCCGGGACAGGGTGGGGATGAGCAGTTCTTC.